The present entry profiles one T cell receptor beta chain with its context. This sample stems from a study of blood T cells in healthy people across ages. This CDR3 spans 14 amino acids. The germline V gene encodes CDR1 MDHEN and CDR2 SYDVKM. The germline V and J ends were trimmed by 5 bases and 5 bases, with 15 bases remaining between them. A sample-barcoded 5' primer and a J-beta primer mix were used in a second PCR of roughly 7 to 11 cycles. One entry per CDR3 protein, called by TCRdb with MiXCR from the 5' RACE reads. The repertoire consists of some 1,000,000 distinct CDR3 sequences, with less than 25% occurring once and the leading ten covering around 0.75%. These data are also associated with another study on T cells of mothers and their children.

J is TRBJ1-1 and V is TRBV28, with TRBD1 as a possible D gene (6 bases). The receptor comes from a girl aged 2-10 years in good health. Material: blood. The CDR3 protein is CASSQQGEWTEAFF. In DNA, the CDR3 is TGTGCCAGCAGTCAACAGGGTGAATGGACTGAAGCTTTCTTT.